Sequencing of this T cell receptor (beta chain) was carried out in a study of beta chain features in type 1 diabetes. Study background: All of the samples together had 85 million to 130 million sorted cells examined.

In the case of this clone: The target antigen is unknown.

The CDR3 has 13 amino acids. V lost 7 bases to trimming and J lost 10 bases; unmatched junction nucleotides: 6. Germline V gene sequence: CDR1 SGHRS, CDR2 YFSETQ. Study findings and constraints: People with Type 1 diabetes carried modestly yet significantly shorter TCRB CDR3s in all four CD4+ subsets. Any HLA type influence on TCRB rearrangement was left unresolved here.

Expressed TCRB transcripts got sequenced, as all isolated RNA was reverse transcribed. Only in-frame clones appear in the TCRdb table, and some are missing; sequencing was by immunoSEQ multiplex PCR. The sample contains around 40,000 clones, 60% to 75% of which appear only once. Every single donor gave one heparinised blood draw, and these averaged around 0.12 L. Purities in excess of 95% were seen in all sorted populations. Sequenced: Tregs from blood. This TCR was sampled from a man aged 30-40 years with type 1 diabetes. Some clones in this sample may be carry-over from other donors' samples. V usage is TRBV5-1 and J usage is TRBJ1-6, with TRBD1 matching 9 bases. CDR3 amino acids: CASGGQGGSPLHF. In DNA, the CDR3 is TGCGCCAGCGGGGGACAGGGAGGATCACCCCTCCACTTT.